The rows below give T cell receptor beta chains drawn from one sample of a study of OX40 agonist ivuxolimab in advanced cancers. Using immunoSEQ multiplex PCR, the repertoire was profiled, and TCRdb retains in-frame clones only, with some absent. Of more than 70,000 clones in the sample, just over 90% were seen once. The starting material was CD4+ or CD8+ T cells sorted from blood, obtained in a trial of the OX40 agonist ivuxolimab. These receptors originate from an adult with an advanced solid tumor such as melanoma, head and neck, liver or kidney cancer. Both conserved end residues are trimmed from each CDR3. Fields, in order: V gene, D gene, clone size, CDR3 protein. The D gene is left open where the match is weak. Clone size, where shown, is once, few, many, or a class for clones that have expanded.

v_call: TRBV15
d_call: -
clone_size: -
cdr3_aa: ATRGEAAYNEQF

v_call: TRBV7-2
d_call: -
clone_size: -
cdr3_aa: ASSLAVGGTGELF

v_call: TRBV5-1
d_call: TRBD2
clone_size: -
cdr3_aa: ASSWGGGETYEQY

v_call: TRBV2
d_call: -
clone_size: -
cdr3_aa: ASNQEGSNQPQH

v_call: TRBV7-8
d_call: -
clone_size: once
cdr3_aa: ASSVAGRGRETQY

v_call: TRBV28
d_call: TRBD2
clone_size: -
cdr3_aa: ASSLLAGGTDTQY

v_call: TRBV7-2
d_call: TRBD2
clone_size: -
cdr3_aa: ASSSSGRGETQY

v_call: TRBV11-3
d_call: -
clone_size: once
cdr3_aa: ASRGRFPGELF

v_call: TRBV4-3
d_call: -
clone_size: -
cdr3_aa: ASSQGGLAYNEQF

v_call: TRBV4-1
d_call: -
clone_size: -
cdr3_aa: ASSQDFYRISSYNEQF

v_call: TRBV2
d_call: -
clone_size: -
cdr3_aa: ASSDQPNEKLF

v_call: TRBV4-2
d_call: -
clone_size: -
cdr3_aa: ASSQEVVGTGELF

v_call: TRBV6-6
d_call: -
clone_size: -
cdr3_aa: ASSYVTRGKQPQH

v_call: TRBV7-2
d_call: -
clone_size: -
cdr3_aa: ASSSRGLSNTGELF

v_call: TRBV29-1
d_call: TRBD2
clone_size: -
cdr3_aa: SVVPSGSMETQY

v_call: TRBV9
d_call: -
clone_size: -
cdr3_aa: ASSVGATTNYGYT

v_call: TRBV28
d_call: -
clone_size: -
cdr3_aa: ASSLMKTEAF

v_call: TRBV11-1
d_call: -
clone_size: -
cdr3_aa: ASSLFGTLSTDTQY

v_call: TRBV7-2
d_call: -
clone_size: few
cdr3_aa: ASSLGQGMNTEAF

v_call: TRBV4-1
d_call: -
clone_size: -
cdr3_aa: ASSQNGGSGYT

v_call: TRBV2
d_call: TRBD1
clone_size: -
cdr3_aa: ASAGTGQETQY

v_call: TRBV6-5
d_call: TRBD1
clone_size: medium-sized
cdr3_aa: ASSYSTGLNGYT

v_call: TRBV5-6
d_call: -
clone_size: once
cdr3_aa: ASSLVQETQY

v_call: TRBV15
d_call: TRBD2
clone_size: -
cdr3_aa: ATSRGVSGRTFTDTQY

v_call: TRBV30
d_call: -
clone_size: few
cdr3_aa: AWSVLSDTQY

v_call: TRBV5-6
d_call: TRBD1
clone_size: -
cdr3_aa: ASRPGGPSGANVLT

v_call: TRBV11-2
d_call: TRBD1
clone_size: -
cdr3_aa: ASSALTGGRTDTQY

v_call: TRBV2
d_call: -
clone_size: -
cdr3_aa: ASSEGADTQY

v_call: TRBV19
d_call: TRBD1
clone_size: -
cdr3_aa: ASSKGPGQGTDTQY

v_call: TRBV2
d_call: TRBD2
clone_size: -
cdr3_aa: ASSLAGVDEQY

v_call: TRBV6-1
d_call: TRBD2
clone_size: -
cdr3_aa: ASRSSGKGEQF

v_call: TRBV7-2
d_call: -
clone_size: -
cdr3_aa: ASSLASPPYEQY

v_call: TRBV28
d_call: -
clone_size: -
cdr3_aa: ASSSRNTINQPQH

v_call: TRBV27
d_call: TRBD1
clone_size: -
cdr3_aa: ASSSPGTGVNEQF

v_call: TRBV18
d_call: -
clone_size: -
cdr3_aa: ASSPVENEKLF

v_call: TRBV2
d_call: TRBD2
clone_size: -
cdr3_aa: ASSVGGSYEQY

v_call: TRBV20-1
d_call: -
clone_size: -
cdr3_aa: SAKYNEQF

v_call: TRBV7-9
d_call: -
clone_size: -
cdr3_aa: ASSLVIIGPF

v_call: TRBV29-1
d_call: TRBD2
clone_size: -
cdr3_aa: SVGEGGHSYNEQF

v_call: TRBV7-2
d_call: TRBD1
clone_size: once
cdr3_aa: ASSLAGTGRETQY

v_call: TRBV19
d_call: TRBD2
clone_size: -
cdr3_aa: ATQQGLAGRTDTQY

v_call: TRBV6-5
d_call: TRBD1
clone_size: -
cdr3_aa: ASMRTGLSGPEAF

v_call: TRBV18
d_call: -
clone_size: -
cdr3_aa: ASSPLEEEKLF

v_call: TRBV7-3
d_call: -
clone_size: once
cdr3_aa: ASSPIKGGTDTQY

v_call: TRBV7-2
d_call: -
clone_size: -
cdr3_aa: ASSLVQGLYEQY

v_call: TRBV19
d_call: TRBD2
clone_size: -
cdr3_aa: ASSIDVGPASGSKETQY

v_call: TRBV4-2
d_call: TRBD1
clone_size: -
cdr3_aa: ASSQGTGRYEQY

v_call: TRBV11-1
d_call: TRBD1
clone_size: -
cdr3_aa: ASSFLTGGHTGELF

v_call: TRBV9
d_call: TRBD1
clone_size: -
cdr3_aa: ASSVLDRANYGYT

v_call: TRBV28
d_call: -
clone_size: -
cdr3_aa: ASSLSGVETQY